Presented here are 19 T cell receptor beta chains from one specimen sequenced in a study of OX40 agonist ivuxolimab in advanced cancers. The assay was immunoSEQ multiplex PCR, and TCRdb's table has in-frame clones only and misses some. The repertoire holds about 64,000 clones, with about four fifths as singletons. The sequenced sample was CD4+ or CD8+ T cells sorted from blood, obtained in a trial of the OX40 agonist ivuxolimab. All receptors come from an adult with an advanced solid tumor such as melanoma, head and neck, liver or kidney cancer.

The V and J genes are TRBV18 and TRBJ1-5; D unresolved. The CDR3 spans 15 residues. V dropped 2 bases and J dropped 1 base, with 9 bases sitting between them. From germline, CDR1 is KGHSH and CDR2 LQKENI. CDR3 in amino acids: CASSPSDASNQPQHF. Written as DNA, the CDR3 is TGTGCCAGCTCACCATCCGACGCGAGCAATCAGCCCCAGCATTTT.

The chain carries TRBV5-4 and TRBJ2-3; D possibly matches TRBD1 or TRBD2 (5 bases each). The CDR3 consists of 13 residues. V shed 0 bases and J shed 6 bases, with 8 bases lying between them. Germline CDR1 reads SGHNT; CDR2 reads YYREEE (reference sequence). CDR3 in amino acids: CASSLGWGDTQYF. The CDR3 bases are TGTGCCAGCAGCTTGGGGTGGGGGGATACGCAGTATTTT.

The CDR3 DNA reads TGTGCCAGCAGCTTCCCAGAAGGACAGGGGGAGCACGAGCAGTACTTC. Translation: CASSFPEGQGEHEQYF. V and J are TRBV7-9 and TRBJ2-7; the match to TRBD1 covers 10 bases. Germline V gene data show CDR1 as SEHNR and CDR2 as FQNEAQ (reference sequence). V trimming: 3 bases; J trimming: 5 bases; junction bases outside the gene matches: 10. This CDR3 has 16 amino acids. Variable domain in full (rest from reference TRBV7-9 and TRBJ2-7): DTGVSQNPRHKITKRGQNVTFRCDPISEHNRLYWYRQTLGQGPEFLTYFQNEAQLEKSRLLSDRFSAERPKGSFSTLEIQRTEQGDSAMYLCASSFPEGQGEHEQYFGPGTRLTVT.

Turning to this clone: This sample includes further DNA sequences coding for the same CDR3. The genes are TRBV11-2 and TRBJ2-3, with D uncertain. The CDR3 has 12 residues. V was trimmed by 3 bases and J by 6 bases, leaving 7 bases between them. Germline V gene data show CDR1 as SGHAT and CDR2 as FQNNGV. The CDR3 bases are TGTGCCAGCAGCTTGTTGCGGGATACGCAGTATTTT. Translating it yields CASSLLRDTQYF.

V is TRBV4-3 and J is TRBJ2-3; 14 bases match TRBD2. The germline V gene has CDR1 LGHNA and CDR2 YSLEER. V trimming: 1 base; J trimming: 9 bases; junction bases outside the gene matches: 6. This CDR3 contains 16 residues. CDR3 sequence reads: CASSQAGTSGSGTQYF. In DNA form, the CDR3 reads TGCGCCAGCAGCCAAGCCGGGACTAGCGGGAGTGGGACGCAGTATTTT.

This chain uses TRBV11-2 with TRBJ1-3, with 8 positions matching TRBD1. Germline CDR1 and CDR2: SGHAT and FQNNGV. The V gene end was trimmed by 0 bases and the J gene end by 8 bases; junction bases not matched to a gene: 6. The length of the CDR3 is 15 residues. The CDR3 DNA reads TGTGCCAGCAGCTTAGATCGGACAGGGTACGACACCATATATTTT. Its translation: CASSLDRTGYDTIYF.

The gene calls are TRBV5-4 and TRBJ1-2; 9 nucleotides align to TRBD1. This CDR3 region has 14 residues. The ends lost 3 bases at V and 8 bases at J; junction bases unmatched: 8. Germline CDR1 is SGHNT and CDR2 is YYREEE (reference sequence). CDR3 DNA: TGTGCCAGCAGCTCAATACAGGGGGCTTGGGGCTACACCTTC. Residues: CASSSIQGAWGYTF.

This clone occurred once. The rearrangement uses TRBV9 and TRBJ2-7; 9 bases map to TRBD1. Germline CDR1 reads SGDLS; CDR2 reads YYNGEE. This CDR3 comprises 14 residues. After removal of 4 bases from V and 1 base from J, the junction contained 3 bases not matched to a gene. The CDR3 region is CASSPGTGSYEQYF. In nucleotides, the CDR3 is TGTGCCAGCAGCCCCGGGACAGGGTCCTACGAGCAGTACTTC.

This clone has more than one count but fewer than ten. The rearrangement uses TRBV5-1 and TRBJ2-2, with 8 nucleotides matching TRBD2. CDR3 size: 16 residues. With 2 bases clipped from V and 0 bases from J, the junction kept 3 bases outside the gene matches. Germline V gene data show CDR1 as SGHRS and CDR2 as YFSETQ. The CDR3 reads CASSFNGGANTGELFF. The DNA for the CDR3 is TGCGCCAGCAGCTTTAACGGGGGGGCGAACACCGGGGAGCTGTTTTTT.

The rearrangement joins TRBV13 to TRBJ2-7; tentatively, D is TRBD2 (6 bases). The V gene lost 5 bases and the J gene lost 3 bases, with 17 bases spanning the gap. CDR3 length: 15 amino acids. The V gene's germline CDR1 is PRHDT and CDR2 FYEKMQ (reference sequence). CDR3 nucleotide sequence: TGTGCCAGCAGCCTTTCTCAATCGGGGGACTACGAGCAGTACTTC. This codes for CASSLSQSGDYEQYF.

The V gene is TRBV4-2, the J gene TRBJ2-3, with no clear D. CDR1 and CDR2 (germline): LGHNA, YNFKEQ. Trimming removed 0 bases from V and 4 bases from J, with 14 bases in between. CDR3 size: 16 residues. The CDR3 here is CASSQDQPGTADTQYF. In nucleotides, the CDR3 is TGTGCCAGCAGCCAAGATCAGCCAGGAACGGCAGATACGCAGTATTTT.

The chain uses TRBV7-8 and TRBJ2-2; TRBD2 matches at 7 bases. CDR1 is SGHVS, CDR2 FQNEAQ, per germline. The CDR3 extends over 14 amino acids. Trimming at V came to 3 bases and at J to 10 bases, leaving 8 bases not matched to a gene. CDR3 amino acids: CASSLGSGLTELFF. CDR3 nucleotides: TGTGCCAGCAGCTTGGGTAGCGGGCTTACGGAGCTGTTTTTT. Full variable domain (outside the CDR3, taken from reference TRBV7-8 and TRBJ2-2): GAGVSQSPRYKVAKRGQDVALRCDPISGHVSLFWYQQALGQGPEFLTYFQNEAQLDKSGLPSDRFFAERPEGSVSTLKIQRTQQEDSAVYLCASSLGSGLTELFFGEGSRLTVL.

V gene TRBV6-1 combines with J gene TRBJ2-1, with 9 bases lining up with TRBD1. V was pared by 3 bases and J by 4 bases, with 7 bases of the junction left unmatched. Germline CDR1 and CDR2: MNHNS and SASEGT. The CDR3 runs 16 residues. CDR3 nucleotide sequence: TGTGCCAGCAGTGAGGTCGACAGGGGGGATTACAATGAGCAGTTCTTC. Translating it yields CASSEVDRGDYNEQFF.

V is TRBV28 and J is TRBJ1-2; D is ambiguous. V was shortened by 5 bases and J by 1 base, with 8 bases between the two germline ends. The germline CDR1 and CDR2 sequences are MDHEN and SYDVKM. The CDR3 sequence is 13 residues long. The CDR3, as DNA: TGTGCCAGCAGTATTACAAATAACTATGGCTACACCTTC. It codes for CASSITNNYGYTF.

This chain connects TRBV30 to TRBJ2-5; TRBD2 might be the D (5 bases). V was clipped by 0 bases and J by 2 bases, with 10 bases between them. Looked up from germline, CDR1 is GTSNPN and CDR2 is SVGIG (reference sequence). The CDR3 loop spans 14 amino acids. CDR3 bases: TGTGCCTGGAGTGTTAGCGCCCGACAAGAGACCCAGTACTTC. Amino acid sequence: CAWSVSARQETQYF.

This chain links TRBV4-2 with TRBJ2-7, with 7 nucleotides matching TRBD2. The germline V gene encodes CDR1 LGHNA and CDR2 YNFKEQ. This CDR3 region has 15 residues. The junction had 8 bases not matched to a gene; V was cut back by 1 base and J by 5 bases. CDR3 amino acids: CASSQVWTSRNEQYF. The CDR3 bases are TGTGCCAGCAGCCAAGTGTGGACTAGTAGGAACGAGCAGTACTTC.

The CDR3 region has the DNA TGTGCCAGCAGCCAAGGGGGCAACTCACCCCTCCACTTT. This gives the protein CASSQGGNSPLHF. The V gene is TRBV14, the J gene TRBJ1-6, with D perhaps matching TRBD1 (5 bases). CDR1 and CDR2 (germline): SGHDN, FVKESK. The CDR3 runs to 13 residues. The V end lost 1 base, the J end lost 10 bases, and 8 bases lay between the germline ends.

Only one count was recorded for this clone. This chain links TRBV7-2 with TRBJ1-2; D is possibly TRBD1 (6 bases). CDR3 length: 14 residues. V was trimmed by 5 bases and J by 10 bases, leaving 20 bases between them. Germline assignment: CDR1 SGHTA and CDR2 FQGNSA. The CDR3 coding sequence is TGTGCCAGCAGCCCCTATTCTCCAGGGGCGGACTACACCTTC. It encodes CASSPYSPGADYTF.

This clone was observed a few times. This chain uses TRBV7-3 with TRBJ1-5; no clear D gene. Germline assignment: CDR1 SGHTA and CDR2 FQGTGA. The CDR3 contains 13 residues. Trimming removed 2 bases at V and 4 bases at J, with 6 bases between. CDR3 sequence reads: CASSLGPNQPQHF. The CDR3 DNA follows: TGTGCCAGCAGCTTAGGTCCAAATCAGCCCCAGCATTTT.